This T cell receptor beta chain originates from a study of blood T cells in healthy people across ages (dated by TCRdb to the mid-2010s). Looking at the study overall: In model experiments, roughly one uniquely barcoded TCR beta cDNA molecule per two T cells was captured by template switching. Two additional independent replicas of 1 million unique cDNA reads from the same blood draw were analyzed for two donors (one aged 18 to 30 and one aged 80 or older). To avoid experimental bias, donors of different ages were spread randomly across the sequencing lanes. Using deep sequencing normalized with unique cDNA molecular identifiers, the study measured how TCR beta repertoire diversity changes with age. Four age groups were formed from the donors: young (average roughly 15 years), middle-aged (approximately 39), aged (roughly 58) and long-lived (more than 75). Beyond this particular receptor, the publication reports: The CMV infection status of donors was not known, potentially confounding age-related changes in expanded clonotypes. There was a strong correlation between observed TCR beta diversity and the percentage of naive T cells measured by flow cytometry. The long-lived group showed more naive CD4+ T cells, fewer expanded clones and increased TCR diversity than the aged group, suggesting age selection. As age increased, observed TCR beta diversity per million T cells dropped in a roughly linear way, and a significant reduction was already evident by age about 40. Bulk unsorted PBMC profiling prevented conclusive comparison of naive and antigen-experienced compartments. Estimates of total diversity based on one million sequenced T cells were considered lower bounds and underestimates.

Library method: 5' RACE. Sequenced using an Illumina HiSeq 2500. The second PCR ran for roughly 7 to 11 cycles and used a J-beta primer mix along with a sample-barcoded 5' primer. Each TCR beta cDNA molecule received a unique molecular identifier from a template-switch 5' adaptor carrying 12 random nucleotides. Each sample yielded at least 2.5 million CDR3-containing paired-end reads. The Mint cDNA synthesis kit, primed by a TRBC-specific oligonucleotide, was used to synthesize first-strand cDNA from all RNA. Following uracil-DNA glycosylase treatment, a first 18-cycle PCR with universal primers M1SS and BC2_uni_R was performed on all cDNA. Per the original workflow: For normalization, 1 million high-quality reads, each with a distinct molecular identifier, were randomly selected from each sample. Instead of being binned into consensus sequences, reads with shared molecular identifiers were discarded. MiTCR, set to a Q25 quality threshold and the strictest error-elimination algorithm, was used for CDR3 identification, clonotype clustering and error correction. A nonparametric unseen species model with Euler transformation was used to estimate a lower bound on total TCR beta diversity. The public reads were run again by TCRdb, first through fastp at Q25 and then through MiXCR, and only productive beta chains were kept. Every CDR3 protein is listed once, alongside the most common genes and DNA of its rows. Clone size and V and J calls follow TCRdb, not the original study. Recorded for this sample are roughly 860,000 distinct CDR3 sequences; approximately 59% of them occurred a single time. The ten top clones hold roughly a quarter of the sample.

V is cut by 0 bases and J by 13 bases, and the space between the germline ends is 11 bases. CDR1 and CDR2 are drawn from the germline V gene: SGHRS, YFSETQ. Reading from cysteine to phenylalanine, the CDR3 counts 12 amino acids. Only the CDR3 portion is preserved as DNA: 36 bases, with reading frame beginning at the first base. Concerning this clonotype: No antigen is known for it. The sample holds no much larger clone one base away, and base qualities are not on file.

Systemically healthy Caucasian individuals from Russia, 35 to 40 in total and aged roughly 6 to 95 years, were included as donors. Each donor gave ten milliliters of peripheral blood, collected into EDTA-treated Vacutainer tubes. Ficoll-Paque density-gradient centrifugation was used to isolate PBMCs, with at least 6.5 million per sample. Total RNA, at least 6 micrograms per sample, was extracted from PBMCs with Trizol reagent. For every donor, an aliquot of PBMCs went through flow cytometry to measure the percentages of naive CD45RAhigh/CD27high T cells. This sequence was found in a young man in good health. This chain joins TRBV5-1 to TRBJ2-1, with the D segment possibly TRBD1 or TRBD2, each aligning over 5 bases. Sample: blood. The bases are TGCGCCAGCAGCTTGGCGGGGCCGTTTCAGTTCTTC. This translates into CASSLAGPFQFF.